This T cell receptor beta chain was observed in a study of shared clonotypes between healthy human individuals. Germline values: CDR1 SEHNR, CDR2 FQNEAQ (reference sequence). V lost 5 bases to trimming and J lost 3 bases; unmatched junction nucleotides: 6. This CDR3 contains 14 residues. The protocol was immunoSEQ multiplex PCR, while the TCRdb copy is restricted to in-frame clones and leaves out a portion. The profile shows a few million clones, 90% to 95% of them singletons. Material: naive CD4+ T cells sorted from blood. Sample subset: CD45RA+ positively selected. The rearrangement links TRBV7-9 to TRBJ1-2, with 7 positions matching TRBD1. The clonotype originates from a young man in good health. The CDR3 DNA reads TGTGCCAGCAGCGCAACCAGGGGGGACTATGGCTACACCTTC. It yields the protein CASSATRGDYGYTF.